Detailed here is one T cell receptor (beta chain). Its antigen is not identified. The data are from a study of CXCR3-negative and CXCR3-positive naive CD8 T cells. Overall study results and limits: The study found more hydrophobic TRB CDR3s in CXCR3-positive naive cells than in CXCR3-negative naive cells.

5' RACE that incorporated UMI labels was used to prepare the TRB cDNA libraries. One entry per CDR3 protein, without DNA, is what TCRdb gives after re-calling the 5' RACE reads. This table lists approximately 89,000 distinct CDR3 sequences. This CDR3 is 18 amino acids long. Germline assignment: CDR1 SGHRS and CDR2 YFSETQ. The V gene is TRBV5-1, the J gene TRBJ2-7. Sequenced sample: naive CXCR3+ CD8+ T cells from blood. This sample's subset: CD45RO-CCR7+CD27+CD95- naive CD8+ T cells expressing CXCR3 (TNR3+). This clonotype was obtained from a human donor in good health. Some clones in this sample may be carry-over from other donors' samples. The CDR3 region is CASSLQYFDGATKYEQYF.